Listed here are 28 T cell receptor beta chains from one sample, sequenced in a study of response to subunit inactivated influenza vaccine. TCRdb itself ran the RT-PCR reads through MiXCR, one entry per CDR3 protein. The table lists some 640,000 distinct CDR3 sequences, around 14% of them singletons. The sample here was PBMCs from blood, taken around two weeks before vaccination. These receptor sequences come from a man aged 50 or older who received an inactivated influenza vaccine.

This clonotype was recorded a few times. V is TRBV7-9 and J is TRBJ1-2, with 9 bases fitting TRBD1. The germline gives CDR1 SEHNR, CDR2 FQNEAQ (reference sequence). V dropped 4 bases and J dropped 0; count of bases not matched to a gene: 3. The CDR3 extends over 15 amino acids. The CDR3 sequence is CASSSYRGPNYGYTF. DNA of the CDR3: TGTGCCAGCAGCTCCTACAGGGGGCCTAACTATGGCTACACCTTC.

This clonotype was found a few times. This chain connects TRBV4-2 to TRBJ2-7, with 8 bases that match TRBD2. This CDR3 spans 16 amino acids. Germline loops: CDR1 LGHNA, CDR2 YNFKEQ. Trimming cost V 3 bases and J 0 bases; bases outside gene matches: 7. The CDR3, as DNA: TGTGCCAGCAGCCAGGCTATAGCGGGGCCCTCCTACGAGCAGTACTTC. Encoded protein: CASSQAIAGPSYEQYF.

V usage is TRBV7-2 and J usage is TRBJ2-7, with TRBD1 matching 11 bases. Per the germline V gene, CDR1 is SGHTA and CDR2 is FQGNSA. With 5 bases clipped from V and 2 bases from J, the junction kept 5 bases outside the gene matches. This CDR3 has 15 residues. CDR3 loop: CASSPGQGGTYEQYF. The CDR3 nucleotides read TGTGCCAGCAGCCCGGGACAGGGGGGGACCTACGAGCAGTACTTC.

This clonotype was counted only a few times. The chain is built from TRBV24-1 and TRBJ2-1, with D maybe TRBD1 (6 bases). This CDR3 is built from 17 residues. Germline values: CDR1 KGHDR, CDR2 SFDVKD. Trimming left V 1 base short and J 0 bases short, with 12 bases between. This chain's CDR3 is CATSDFRGKSSYNEQFF. CDR3 sequence (DNA): TGTGCCACCAGTGATTTTAGGGGGAAAAGCTCCTACAATGAGCAGTTCTTC.

This clonotype has more than one count but fewer than ten. This chain uses TRBV7-2 with TRBJ1-6, with 7 bases matching TRBD1. This CDR3 has 16 residues. With 0 bases clipped from V and 10 bases from J, the junction kept 9 bases outside the gene matches. Germline V lookup: CDR1 SGHTA, CDR2 FQGNSA. CDR3: CASSLAAPGGLSPLHF. The CDR3 nucleotides are TGTGCCAGCAGCTTAGCGGCGCCAGGGGGTCTATCACCCCTCCACTTT.

CDR3 in DNA: TGCGCCAGCAGCCATGACCAAGGCTACGAGCAGTACTTC. It translates to CASSHDQGYEQYF. The rearrangement links TRBV4-3 to TRBJ2-7; D is ambiguous. The CDR3 contains 13 residues. The V and J ends lost 3 bases and 3 bases respectively, with 9 bases between them. From germline, CDR1 is LGHNA and CDR2 YSLEER.

This clonotype showed up many times. The chain is built from TRBV10-3 and TRBJ2-5, with 7 bases matching TRBD2. The CDR3 consists of 11 residues. Losses at the gene ends were 10 bases for V and 4 bases for J; bases not matched to a gene: 3. The germline CDR1 and CDR2 sequences are ENHRY and SYGVKD. As DNA, the CDR3 is TGTGCCACCTTAGCGGGAGAGACCCAGTACTTC. Its protein is CATLAGETQYF.

The chain couples TRBV7-2 to TRBJ1-2; D is unclear. V was pared by 5 bases and J by 7 bases, with 14 bases between. CDR1 is SGHTA, CDR2 FQGNSA, per germline. The length of the CDR3 is 13 residues. The DNA of the CDR3 is TGTGCCAGCAGCCCCCCCCGTAGACTTGGCTACACCTTC. This sequence encodes CASSPPRRLGYTF.

This clonotype was seen ten or more times. V usage is TRBV7-2 and J usage is TRBJ1-1, with D unresolved. The CDR3 loop spans 15 amino acids. With 1 base removed from V and 0 bases from J, the gap between germline ends came to 9 bases. In germline, CDR1 is SGHTA, CDR2 FQGNSA. CDR3 DNA: TGTGCCAGCAGCTTAGTATTCAACTTGAACACTGAAGCTTTCTTT. The encoded protein is CASSLVFNLNTEAFF.

This clonotype was detected only a few times. The chain joins TRBV27 to TRBJ2-7; D is possibly TRBD2 (5 bases). There are 16 residues in the CDR3. V lost 3 bases and J 5 bases, leaving 20 bases between the germline ends. Per germline, CDR1 MNHEY and CDR2 SMNVEV (reference sequence). The CDR3 DNA reads as TGTGCCAGCAGTTTCGGTGCGGGCCATGCAGCGGACGAGCAGTACTTC. Its translation is CASSFGAGHAADEQYF.

The chain combines TRBV29-1 with TRBJ2-7, with D perhaps TRBD1 (6 bases). Germline V CDR1 and CDR2: SQVTM, ANQGSEA. The CDR3 consists of 12 residues. Trimming took off 4 bases at V and 5 bases at J, with 12 bases between the two ends. CDR3 residues: CSVGDTIHEQYF. The CDR3 DNA follows: TGCAGCGTTGGGGACACCATCCACGAGCAGTACTTC.

J is TRBJ2-1 and V is TRBV20-1; 9 bases fit TRBD1. Looked up from germline, CDR1 is DFQATT and CDR2 is SNEGSKA (reference sequence). Losses at the gene ends were 1 base for V and 7 bases for J; bases not matched to a gene: 8. This CDR3 is 15 amino acids long. CDR3 sequence (DNA): TGCAGTGCTAGAGGCGGGACAGGGATGGTGAATGAGCAGTTCTTC. Translation gives CSARGGTGMVNEQFF.

This clonotype appeared a few times. The V call is TRBV28, the J call TRBJ1-2, with a tentative D call TRBD1 (5 bases). CDR1 is MDHEN, CDR2 SYDVKM, per germline. The CDR3 is made up of 14 amino acids. V lost 7 bases and J 4 bases, leaving 16 bases between the germline ends. The CDR3 loop reads CASNQDRKVYGYTF. CDR3 in DNA: TGTGCCAGCAACCAAGACAGAAAAGTCTATGGCTACACCTTC.

The J gene is TRBJ2-1, the V gene TRBV12-3 or TRBV12-4, with D possibly TRBD2 on 6 matching bases. V was trimmed by 6 bases and J by 13 bases, leaving 19 bases between them. The CDR3 runs to 13 residues. The DNA for the CDR3 is TGTGCCAGCAGCCCGGGACTGAGCCTTGGACAGTTCTTC. Protein product: CASSPGLSLGQFF.

V and J are TRBV12-3 or TRBV12-4 and TRBJ2-7; TRBD2 aligns across 10 bases. V shed 7 bases, J shed 0 bases, and the junction held 3 bases outside the gene matches. This CDR3 contains 14 residues. CDR3 in amino acids: CASTTSGASYEQYF. CDR3 DNA: TGTGCCAGCACTACTAGCGGGGCCTCCTACGAGCAGTACTTC.

This clonotype was counted only a few times. The CDR3 spells CASSTEGDPVAGELFF. CDR3 bases: TGTGCCAGCTCAACGGAAGGGGACCCGGTGGCCGGGGAGCTGTTTTTT. The chain employs TRBV18 and TRBJ2-2; D may be TRBD1 or TRBD2 (5 bases each). Germline values: CDR1 KGHSH, CDR2 LQKENI. Trimming left V 5 bases short and J 6 bases short, with 19 bases between. The CDR3 has 16 amino acids.

This chain joins TRBV7-8 and TRBJ2-3; D could derive from TRBD1 or TRBD2 (5 bases each). CDR3 length equals 14 residues. Germline CDR1 and CDR2: SGHVS and FQNEAQ. Deletions cut 5 bases from V and 3 bases from J, with 12 bases between. The CDR3 sequence is CASSAPGRTDTQYF. The CDR3 nucleotides read TGTGCCAGCAGCGCCCCGGGACGGACAGATACGCAGTATTTT.

To note about this clonotype: A single base separates this from a much larger clone, so it may be a read error. The chain links TRBV29-1 to TRBJ2-1; the match to TRBD1 covers 7 bases. CDR1 SQVTM and CDR2 ANQGSEA come from the germline V gene. CDR3 length: 14 amino acids. The CDR3 region has the DNA TGCAACGTTGAACCCATCGACAGGGACAATGAGCAGTTCTTC. Its protein is CNVEPIDRDNEQFF.

This clonotype has just a few counts. This chain links TRBV18 with TRBJ2-7; 7 nucleotides agree with TRBD2. Unmatched junction bases numbered 7, after V lost 5 bases and J lost 3 bases. This CDR3 region has 14 residues. Germline CDR1 reads KGHSH; CDR2 reads LQKENI. CDR3 loop: CASSIRQRGYEQYF. In DNA, the CDR3 is TGTGCCAGCTCAATAAGGCAGCGGGGCTACGAGCAGTACTTC.

The V gene is TRBV7-3, the J gene TRBJ2-1; 8 nucleotides line up with TRBD2. The V and J ends lost 5 bases and 7 bases, in that order; junction bases with no gene match: 10. CDR1 and CDR2 (germline): SGHTA, FQGTGA. The CDR3 extends over 15 amino acids. The CDR3 DNA is TGTGCCAGCAGCCCGAGCGGGAGATGGAGTAATGAGCAGTTCTTC. Amino acid sequence: CASSPSGRWSNEQFF.

The chain employs TRBV3-1 and TRBJ2-7; D gene uncertain. The CDR3 runs to 15 residues. The V end lost 0 bases, the J end lost 2 bases, and 11 bases lay between the germline ends. Germline CDR1 and CDR2: LGHDT and YNNKEL (reference sequence). CDR3 sequence reads: CASSQEVPFTYEQYF. CDR3 sequence (DNA): TGTGCCAGCAGCCAAGAGGTCCCTTTTACCTACGAGCAGTACTTC.

The V call is TRBV6-5, the J call TRBJ1-2; D is perhaps TRBD1 (5 bases). The CDR3 runs to 16 residues. Germline V lookup: CDR1 MNHEY, CDR2 SVGAGI. The V end lost 1 base, the J end lost 0 bases, and 12 bases lay between the germline ends. Written as DNA, the CDR3 is TGTGCCAGCAGTTACTATGGGGCGAATGCTAACTATGGCTACACCTTC. This translates into CASSYYGANANYGYTF.

J is TRBJ2-3 and V is TRBV6-5, with TRBD1 matching 9 bases. The CDR3 sequence is 13 residues long. Germline lookup yields CDR1 MNHEY and CDR2 SVGAGI. V shed 0 bases and J 10 bases; nucleotides not matched to a gene: 2. The CDR3 bases are TGTGCCAGCAGTTACTCCGGGACAGGGTCGCAGTATTTT. This encodes CASSYSGTGSQYF.

This clonotype has a handful of counts. The chain recombines TRBV7-2 with TRBJ2-5; D may be TRBD1 (6 bases). Germline V gene lookup returns CDR1 SGHTA and CDR2 FQGNSA. The V end lost 5 bases, the J end lost 5 bases, and 12 bases lay between the germline ends. This CDR3 region has 13 residues. CDR3 in DNA: TGTGCCAGCAGCCGCGACAGGACGGAGACCCAGTACTTC. The encoded protein is CASSRDRTETQYF.

This clonotype appeared many times. The V and J genes are TRBV6-2 or TRBV6-3 and TRBJ2-7; 7 nucleotides match TRBD1. The CDR3 is 14 residues long. The germline CDR1 and CDR2 sequences are MNHEY and SVGEGT. After removal of 6 bases from V and 2 bases from J, the junction contained 7 bases not matched to a gene. Here the CDR3 DNA reads TGTGCCAGCAGGGGGACAGCCCGAACCTACGAGCAGTACTTC. Amino acid sequence: CASRGTARTYEQYF.

This clonotype was detected only a few times. J is TRBJ1-2 and V is TRBV20-1, with D uncertain. The CDR3 totals 13 residues. Trimming shortened V by 0 bases and J by 4 bases, and 9 bases separated the two germline ends. CDR1 is DFQATT, CDR2 SNEGSKA, per germline (reference sequence). CDR3 coding DNA: TGCAGTGCTAGAGATCCTGGCAGCTATGGCTACACCTTC. Residues: CSARDPGSYGYTF.

This chain joins TRBV5-4 and TRBJ2-2; the D gene could be TRBD1 or TRBD2 (6 bases each). Between the trimmed V and J ends, which lost 2 bases and 1 base, there was a span of 12 bases. The CDR3 spans 16 residues. Germline CDR1 SGHNT, CDR2 YYREEE (reference sequence). CDR3 in DNA: TGTGCCAGCAGCTTTCGAGGGGGACTGAACACCGGGGAGCTGTTTTTT. Translating it yields CASSFRGGLNTGELFF.

The table lists this clonotype with many counts. The junction departs from the called germline gene at one end, perhaps through a read error. The chain has TRBV5-1 and TRBJ2-3; TRBD2 aligns across 9 bases. Germline V CDR1 and CDR2: SGHRS, YFSETQ. This CDR3 contains 13 residues. The CDR3 is CASSSGGTDTQYF. CDR3 in DNA: TGTGCCAGCTCTAGCGGGGGCACAGATACGCAGTATTTT.